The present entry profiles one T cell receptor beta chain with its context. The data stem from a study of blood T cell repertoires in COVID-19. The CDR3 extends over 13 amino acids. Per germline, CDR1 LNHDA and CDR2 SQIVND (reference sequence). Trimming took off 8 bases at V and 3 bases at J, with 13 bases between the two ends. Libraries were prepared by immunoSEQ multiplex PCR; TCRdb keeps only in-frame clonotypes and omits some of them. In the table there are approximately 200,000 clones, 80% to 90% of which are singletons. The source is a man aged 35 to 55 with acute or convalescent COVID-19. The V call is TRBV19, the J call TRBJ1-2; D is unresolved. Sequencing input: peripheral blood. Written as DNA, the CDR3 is TGTGCCAGTCACCGGACGGAGGACTATGGCTACACCTTC. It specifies CASHRTEDYGYTF.